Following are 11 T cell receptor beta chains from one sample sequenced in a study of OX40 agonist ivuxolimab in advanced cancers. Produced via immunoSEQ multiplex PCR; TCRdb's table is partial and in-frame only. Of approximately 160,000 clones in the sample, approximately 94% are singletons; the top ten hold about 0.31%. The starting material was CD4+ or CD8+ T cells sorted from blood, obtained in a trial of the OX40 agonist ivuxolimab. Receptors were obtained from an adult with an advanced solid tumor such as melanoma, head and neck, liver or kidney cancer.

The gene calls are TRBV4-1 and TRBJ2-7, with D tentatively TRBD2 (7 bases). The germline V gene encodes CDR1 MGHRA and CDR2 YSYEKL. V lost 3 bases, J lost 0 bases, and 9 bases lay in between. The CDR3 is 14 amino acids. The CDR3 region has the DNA TGCGCCAGCAGCCACGGGGGGCCCTCCTACGAGCAGTACTTC. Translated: CASSHGGPSYEQYF.

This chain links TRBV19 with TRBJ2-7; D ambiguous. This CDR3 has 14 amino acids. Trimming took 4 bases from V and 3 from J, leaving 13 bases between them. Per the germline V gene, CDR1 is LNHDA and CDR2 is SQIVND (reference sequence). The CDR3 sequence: CASSTPGFNYEQYF. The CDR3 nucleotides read TGTGCCAGTAGTACACCAGGCTTCAACTACGAGCAGTACTTC.

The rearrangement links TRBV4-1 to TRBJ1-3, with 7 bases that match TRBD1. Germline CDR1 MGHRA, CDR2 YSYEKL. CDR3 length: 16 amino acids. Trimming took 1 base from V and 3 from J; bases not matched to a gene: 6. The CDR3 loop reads CASSQGLQGYGNTIYF. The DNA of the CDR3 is TGCGCCAGCAGCCAAGGCCTACAGGGGTATGGAAACACCATATATTTT.

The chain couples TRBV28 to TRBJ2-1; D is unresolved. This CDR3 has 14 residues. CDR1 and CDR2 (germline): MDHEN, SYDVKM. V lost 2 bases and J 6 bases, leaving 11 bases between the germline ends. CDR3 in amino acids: CASSLPRLGNEQFF. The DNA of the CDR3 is TGTGCCAGCAGTTTACCGAGATTGGGCAATGAGCAGTTCTTC.

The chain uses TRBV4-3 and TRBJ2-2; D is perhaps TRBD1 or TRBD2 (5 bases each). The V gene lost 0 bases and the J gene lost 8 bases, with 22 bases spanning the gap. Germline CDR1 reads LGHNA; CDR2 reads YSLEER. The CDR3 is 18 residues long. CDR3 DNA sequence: TGCGCCAGCAGCCAAGATCCCCCGGGGCTTCTGACAGCAGGGGAGCTGTTTTTT. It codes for CASSQDPPGLLTAGELFF.

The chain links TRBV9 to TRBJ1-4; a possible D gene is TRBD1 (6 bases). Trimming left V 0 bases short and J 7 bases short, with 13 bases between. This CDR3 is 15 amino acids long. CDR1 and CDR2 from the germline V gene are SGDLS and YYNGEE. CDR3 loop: CASSVGNRDGEKLFF. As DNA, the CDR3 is TGTGCCAGCAGCGTAGGGAACAGGGATGGTGAAAAACTGTTTTTT.

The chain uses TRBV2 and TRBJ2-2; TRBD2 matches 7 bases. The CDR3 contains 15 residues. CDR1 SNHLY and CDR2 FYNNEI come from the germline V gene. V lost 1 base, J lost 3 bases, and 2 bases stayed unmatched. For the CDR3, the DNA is TGTGCCAGCAGTGAAGGGGGAGGGGACACCGGGGAGCTGTTTTTT. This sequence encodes CASSEGGGDTGELFF.

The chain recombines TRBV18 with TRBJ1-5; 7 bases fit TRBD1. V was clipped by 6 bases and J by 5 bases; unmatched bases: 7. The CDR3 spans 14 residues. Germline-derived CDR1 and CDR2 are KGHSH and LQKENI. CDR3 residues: CASSNSRGDQPQHF. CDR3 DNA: TGTGCCAGCTCCAACTCCAGGGGGGATCAGCCCCAGCATTTT.

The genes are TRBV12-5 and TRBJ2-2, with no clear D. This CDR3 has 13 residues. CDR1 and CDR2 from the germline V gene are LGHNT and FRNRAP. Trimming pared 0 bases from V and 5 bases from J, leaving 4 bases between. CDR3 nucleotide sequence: TGTGCTAGTGGTTTGGTCGGGACCGGGGAGCTGTTTTTT. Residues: CASGLVGTGELFF.

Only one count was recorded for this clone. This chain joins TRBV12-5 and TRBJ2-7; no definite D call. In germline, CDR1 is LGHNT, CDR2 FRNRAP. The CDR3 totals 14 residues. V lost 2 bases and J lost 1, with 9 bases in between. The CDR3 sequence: CASGLNPNSYEQYF. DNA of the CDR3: TGTGCTAGTGGTTTGAATCCAAATTCCTACGAGCAGTACTTC.

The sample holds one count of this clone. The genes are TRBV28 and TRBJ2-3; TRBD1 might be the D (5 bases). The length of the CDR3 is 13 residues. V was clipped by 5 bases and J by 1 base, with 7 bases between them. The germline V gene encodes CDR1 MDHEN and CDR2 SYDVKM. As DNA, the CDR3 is TGTGCCAGCAGTCAGACAGGCACAGATACGCAGTATTTT. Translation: CASSQTGTDTQYF.